What follows are 22 T cell receptor beta chains derived from one specimen sequenced in a study of tumor-infiltrating lymphocytes in oesophageal squamous cell carcinoma. TCRdb recomputed calls from the PCR reads with MiXCR, one row per CDR3 protein. This table has about 24,000 distinct CDR3 sequences, more than 35% appearing once. Sequenced: esophageal tumor tissue. Every receptor here comes from a male donor with esophageal squamous cell carcinoma.

This clonotype was seen ten or more times. This sequence may be a read error, since a much larger clone differs from it by one base. This chain joins TRBV12-3 or TRBV12-4 and TRBJ2-1, with 9 bases matching TRBD2. Gene TRBJ2-7 matches the end of the DNA better, so the J call may be wrong. This CDR3 spans 15 amino acids. CDR3 DNA sequence: TGTGCCAGCAGACGGGCGGGGGGGGCATACAATGAGCAGTACTTC. It translates to CASRRAGGAYNEQYF.

Regarding this clonotype: The conserved phenylalanine or tryptophan normally closing the CDR3 is absent here, so this likely arose from a read error. The limits of the CDR3 on the DNA are not certain, so only TCRdb's listed CDR3 is given. V gene TRBV7-6 combines with J gene TRBJ2-6; TRBD1, the D gene given by the table, was not confirmed from the DNA. Inclusive of both ends, the CDR3 amounts to 10 amino acids. Germline CDR1 reads SGHVS; CDR2 reads FNYEAQ. This CDR3 is CASSLTGTGS.

This clonotype is medium-sized. The V call is TRBV12-3 or TRBV12-4, the J call TRBJ2-5; D call uncertain. This CDR3 has 12 amino acids. Trimming took 2 bases from V and 5 from J, leaving 6 bases between them. CDR3 amino acids: CASSLQEETQYF. The CDR3 DNA reads as TGTGCCAGCAGTTTACAGGAGGAGACCCAGTACTTC.

This clonotype has a handful of counts. The chain recombines TRBV27 with TRBJ2-6, with D uncertain. The CDR3 loop spans 14 amino acids. Germline CDR1 and CDR2: MNHEY and SMNVEV (reference sequence). The ends were cut back, 2 bases at V and 3 bases at J, with 5 bases in the middle. The CDR3, as DNA: TGTGCCAGCAGTTTAAGCGTTGGGGCCAACGTCCTGACTTTC. It encodes CASSLSVGANVLTF.

This clonotype was recorded many times. The chain recombines TRBV7-8 with TRBJ1-5, with D tentatively TRBD1 (6 bases). The CDR3 has 17 residues. CDR1 and CDR2 from the germline V gene are SGHVS and FQNEAQ. V lost 1 base and J lost 2, with 15 bases in between. The chain's CDR3 is CASSLVGAGGGNQPQHF. DNA for the CDR3: TGTGCCAGCAGCTTAGTCGGGGCGGGGGGCGGCAATCAGCCCCAGCATTTT.

This clonotype was seen ten or more times. The rearrangement uses TRBV5-5 and TRBJ1-1, with 8 bases identical to TRBD1. V lost 4 bases to trimming and J lost 6 bases; unmatched junction nucleotides: 8. Germline assignment: CDR1 SGHKS and CDR2 YYEKEE (reference sequence). This CDR3 region has 14 residues. Here the CDR3 reads CASSQTRGRPEAFF. The DNA of the CDR3 is TGTGCCAGCAGCCAAACCAGGGGGCGACCTGAAGCTTTCTTT.

This clonotype was recorded many times. The CDR3 reads CASSRLSSYEQYF. The CDR3 region has the DNA TGTGCCAGCAGCAGACTCAGCTCCTACGAGCAGTACTTC. This chain links TRBV6-1 with TRBJ2-7; D is unresolved. Germline V gene data show CDR1 as MNHNS and CDR2 as SASEGT. Trimming cost V 6 bases and J 0 bases, with 9 bases left between them. There are 13 residues in the CDR3.

Concerning this clonotype: Because the CDR3 is missing its conserved closing phenylalanine or tryptophan, this is likely a read error. No DNA is shown, since the ends of the CDR3 on it are uncertain; the CDR3 is the one TCRdb lists. The chain combines TRBV11-1 with TRBJ2-1; the D segment call TRBD1 is taken from the table without a DNA check. The CDR3 is 14 residues long, ends included. CDR1 and CDR2 from the germline V gene are SGHAT and FQDESV (reference sequence). CDR3 protein: CASSPTGYGYTFGS.

The chain recombines TRBV7-3 with TRBJ2-1, with D uncertain. This CDR3 has 9 residues. Trimming left V 2 bases short and J 15 bases short, with 5 bases between. From germline, CDR1 is SGHTA and CDR2 FQGTGA. The CDR3 DNA follows: TGTGCCAGCAGCTTAGGTCCGTTCTTC. This codes for CASSLGPFF.

The table lists this clonotype with a few counts. The chain combines TRBV5-4 with TRBJ2-6; D gene unclear. V was trimmed by 0 bases and J by 3 bases, leaving 7 bases between them. Germline V lookup: CDR1 SGHNT, CDR2 YYREEE (reference sequence). The CDR3 runs 15 residues. The CDR3 nucleotides read TGTGCCAGCAGCTTGGGGCGAGGTGGGGCCAACGTCCTGACTTTC. Translated, it gives CASSLGRGGANVLTF.

This chain joins TRBV19 and TRBJ2-7, with D possibly being TRBD1 or TRBD2 (6 bases each). The CDR3 runs to 17 residues. With 0 bases removed from V and 0 bases from J, the gap between germline ends came to 15 bases. Per the germline V gene, CDR1 is LNHDA and CDR2 is SQIVND (reference sequence). CDR3: CASSIEGGHSTSYEQYF. The CDR3 coding sequence is TGTGCCAGTAGTATAGAGGGGGGACACAGTACCTCCTACGAGCAGTACTTC.

The chain joins TRBV20-1 to TRBJ2-1, with D perhaps TRBD2 (5 bases). Looked up from germline, CDR1 is DFQATT and CDR2 is SNEGSKA (reference sequence). Trimming stripped 0 bases from V and 5 bases from J, with 11 bases between. The CDR3 contains 14 residues. The DNA of the CDR3 is TGCAGTGCTAGAGAGCCCGGACTGCACAATGAGCAGTTCTTC. Its translation is CSAREPGLHNEQFF.

This clonotype was seen many times. V usage is TRBV7-3 and J usage is TRBJ1-3, with a possible D match to TRBD1 (5 bases). The length of the CDR3 is 13 residues. V lost 5 bases and J 4 bases, leaving 9 bases between the germline ends. Germline V lookup: CDR1 SGHTA, CDR2 FQGTGA. The CDR3 here is CASSSGQGNTIYF. The CDR3 DNA reads as TGTGCCAGCAGCAGCGGACAAGGAAACACCATATATTTT.

This clonotype was recorded a few times. This chain joins TRBV28 and TRBJ2-5; TRBD1 aligns across 11 bases. This CDR3 spans 17 amino acids. The germline V gene encodes CDR1 MDHEN and CDR2 SYDVKM. The junction had 19 bases not matched to a gene; V was cut back by 3 bases and J by 13 bases. CDR3 sequence reads: CASSFLGQGARLVERYF. DNA for the CDR3: TGTGCCAGCAGTTTCCTCGGACAGGGGGCACGCCTTGTCGAGCGGTACTTC.

With respect to this clonotype: Because it lacks the conserved phenylalanine or tryptophan at the end, this CDR3 is likely a read error. The DNA is left out, because the CDR3 cannot be placed on it with certainty; the CDR3 is given as TCRdb lists it. V and J are TRBV7-6 and TRBJ2-3; no DNA check was done on the table's D call, TRBD1. In germline, CDR1 is SGHVS, CDR2 FNYEAQ. The CDR3 sequence runs 19 residues, both termini included. This CDR3 reads CASSLAGGGALGNEQFFGA.

This clonotype came up many times. V and J are TRBV6-1 and TRBJ1-5; D may be TRBD1 (5 bases). CDR1 MNHNS and CDR2 SASEGT come from the germline V gene. The CDR3 covers 13 residues. V was clipped by 10 bases and J by 6 bases, with 16 bases between them. The DNA for the CDR3 is TGTGCCACCATTCAGGGTTATAGTCAGCCCCAGCATTTT. Protein sequence: CATIQGYSQPQHF.

This chain links TRBV7-3 with TRBJ2-4; no clear D gene. V lost 5 bases and J lost 0, with 8 bases in between. CDR1 and CDR2 (germline): SGHTA, FQGTGA. This CDR3 contains 14 residues. The CDR3 coding sequence is TGTGCCAGCAGCCCACCCACAGCCAAAAACATTCAGTACTTC. It yields the protein CASSPPTAKNIQYF.

This clonotype showed up many times. The genes are TRBV5-5 and TRBJ2-5; D is possibly TRBD1 (6 bases). V was clipped by 3 bases and J by 5 bases, with 17 bases between them. The CDR3 loop spans 15 amino acids. Germline values: CDR1 SGHKS, CDR2 YYEKEE (reference sequence). CDR3 DNA sequence: TGTGCCAGCAGCTGGGAACAGGGCGTAGGGGAGACCCAGTACTTC. As protein: CASSWEQGVGETQYF.

CDR3 protein: CASSETPGLAGRETQYF. The CDR3, as DNA: TGTGCCAGCAGCGAAACTCCGGGACTAGCGGGAAGAGAGACCCAGTACTTC. The chain uses TRBV7-3 and TRBJ2-5, with 13 bases identical to TRBD2. In germline, CDR1 is SGHTA, CDR2 FQGTGA. J lost 4 bases, V lost 5 bases, and 10 bases had no gene match. The CDR3 spans 17 residues.

In this sample, this clonotype turned up a few times. In this CDR3 the conserved last residue, phenylalanine or tryptophan, is missing, so a read error is likely. The DNA is omitted, as the CDR3 cannot be located on it reliably, and the CDR3 follows TCRdb's listing. This chain links TRBV6-1 with TRBJ2-3; the tabulated D call, TRBD2, remains unverified against the DNA. Germline assignment: CDR1 MNHNS and CDR2 SASEGT. Including both end residues, the CDR3 is 18 amino acids long. CDR3 protein: CASSRELGRKFLPLHFGP.

This clonotype has more than one count but fewer than ten. The J gene is TRBJ1-4, the V gene TRBV2, with TRBD1 matching 7 bases. Trimming removed 7 bases from V and 0 bases from J; junction bases left unmatched: 2. The germline V gene has CDR1 SNHLY and CDR2 FYNNEI. The CDR3 is 14 amino acids. The chain's CDR3 is CASNGQATNEKLFF. The CDR3 coding sequence is TGTGCCAGCAATGGACAGGCAACTAATGAAAAACTGTTTTTT.

The chain has TRBV7-9 and TRBJ1-2; no clear D gene. CDR3 length: 15 residues. Germline CDR1 is SEHNR and CDR2 is FQNEAQ (reference sequence). Trimming stripped 1 base from V and 4 bases from J, with 13 bases between. CDR3 sequence: CASSLEGAITYGYTF. DNA for the CDR3: TGTGCCAGCAGCTTAGAAGGCGCGATAACCTATGGCTACACCTTC. The whole variable domain, remainder taken from reference TRBV7-9 and TRBJ1-2, is DTGVSQNPRHKITKRGQNVTFRCDPISEHNRLYWYRQTLGQGPEFLTYFQNEAQLEKSRLLSDRFSAERPKGSFSTLEIQRTEQGDSAMYLCASSLEGAITYGYTFGSGTRLTVV.